This TCR beta chain stems from a study of monozygotic twins with inflammatory bowel disease. Study-wide results and caveats: Fewer shared clonotypes with others were found in IBD patients than in healthy twins, especially with disease activity.

TCRdb reprocessed the 5' RACE reads and stores each CDR3 protein as one record, lacking DNA. Its table lists approximately 400,000 distinct CDR3 sequences. The CDR3 extends over 14 amino acids. In germline, CDR1 is SEHNR, CDR2 FQNEAQ (reference sequence). In the case of this clonotype: Its antigen remains unidentified.

This TCR derives from a human donor with ulcerative colitis or Crohn's disease, or a healthy co-twin of an affected twin (not recorded which). The sample comprised blood. This chain connects TRBV7-9 to TRBJ1-2. CDR3 sequence: CASSLAQVNYGYTF.